Listed below are T cell receptor beta chains from one sample, sequenced in a study of blood T cells in healthy people across ages. TCRdb independently ran MiXCR on the 5' RACE reads; one entry per CDR3 protein. The sample holds roughly 2 million distinct CDR3 sequences, around half seen once. The sequencing sample was made of blood. Receptors originate from a woman aged 40 to 50 in good health. The CDR3 runs from the conserved cysteine through the conserved F or W. A D gene is named only where the DNA matches it firmly. Part of the rows lack a size; the others show once, few, many or a class for expanded clones.

d_call,clone_size,v_call,j_call,cdr3_aa,cdr3_nt
TRBD1,.,TRBV7-2,TRBJ1-2,CASSSGQGFAGYTF,TGTGCCAGCAGCTCCGGACAGGGATTTGCTGGCTACACCTTC
.,.,TRBV6-5,TRBJ1-1,CASNRGTEAFF,TGTGCCAGCAATAGGGGTACTGAAGCTTTCTTT
.,few,TRBV7-2,TRBJ2-5,CASSLSPIETQYF,TGTGCCAGCAGCTTATCCCCCATCGAGACCCAGTACTTC
.,.,TRBV5-1,TRBJ2-5,CASSFIFGSWEQYF,TGCGCCAGCAGCTTTATTTTTGGGTCTTGGGAGCAGTACTTC
.,.,TRBV5-1,TRBJ1-3,CASSDGTFSGNTIYF,TGCGCCAGCAGCGACGGAACCTTCTCTGGAAACACCATATATTTT
.,.,TRBV15,TRBJ1-2,CATSGGAGGGYTF,TGTGCCACCAGTGGGGGAGCGGGAGGCGGCTACACCTTC
.,many,TRBV3-1,TRBJ2-7,CASSQDIDYEQYF,TGTGCCAGCAGCCAAGATATAGACTACGAGCAGTACTTC
TRBD2,.,TRBV5-1,TRBJ2-5,CASSSSSGELQETQYF,TGCGCCAGCAGCTCTTCTAGCGGGGAGCTCCAAGAGACCCAGTACTTC
.,.,TRBV25-1,TRBJ2-1,CASGLSGFGGNGQFF,TGTGCCAGCGGATTAAGCGGTTTTGGGGGCAATGGGCAGTTCTTC
TRBD2,.,TRBV28,TRBJ2-1,CASSLELAGYHEQFF,TGTGCCAGCAGTTTAGAGCTAGCGGGGTACCATGAGCAGTTCTTC
.,.,TRBV6-1,TRBJ2-3,CASSPIIYTQYF,TGTGCCAGCAGTCCGATTATTTATACGCAGTATTTT
.,.,TRBV4-3,TRBJ2-3,CASSQGAGLITDTQYF,TGCGCCAGCAGCCAAGGGGCAGGCCTGATCACAGATACGCAGTATTTT
.,.,TRBV29-1,TRBJ2-5,CSVPKPFVLDRSEETQYF,TGCAGCGTTCCGAAGCCCTTTGTCCTGGACAGATCGGAAGAGACCCAGTACTTC
TRBD1,.,TRBV7-2,TRBJ2-1,CASSFAGTGVNEQFF,TGTGCCAGCAGCTTTGCCGGGACAGGGGTCAATGAGCAGTTCTTC
.,few,TRBV27,TRBJ2-7,CASSFALTSYEQYF,TGTGCCAGCAGTTTTGCCCTAACCTCCTACGAGCAGTACTTC
TRBD2,.,TRBV13,TRBJ2-3,CASSVAGDSTDTQYF,TGTGCCAGCAGCGTAGCGGGGGATAGCACAGATACGCAGTATTTT
.,.,TRBV7-2,TRBJ2-7,CASSVMKGSYEQYF,TGTGCCAGCAGCGTAATGAAGGGCTCCTACGAGCAGTACTTC
.,few,TRBV6-2/TRBV6-3,TRBJ2-7,CASSYSRVAYEQYF,TGTGCCAGCAGTTACTCGAGGGTGGCCTACGAGCAGTACTTC
.,.,TRBV7-9,TRBJ2-1,CASGHSESEQFF,TGTGCCAGCGGACATTCTGAGTCTGAGCAGTTCTTC
.,few,TRBV5-6,TRBJ2-3,CASSPTRGGWTDTQYF,TGTGCCAGCAGCCCCACAAGGGGGGGTTGGACAGATACGCAGTATTTT
.,.,TRBV28,TRBJ2-7,CASSAKKKVQTYEQYF,TGTGCCAGCAGTGCCAAGAAGAAAGTCCAAACCTACGAGCAGTACTTC
TRBD1,.,TRBV6-1,TRBJ2-1,CASSPRGFGDNEQFF,TGTGCCAGCAGTCCCAGGGGGTTCGGCGACAATGAGCAGTTCTTC
.,.,TRBV5-6,TRBJ2-1,CASSRGGARSRSYNEQFF,TGTGCCAGCAGCCGTGGGGGGGCCCGGTCCCGATCATACAATGAGCAGTTCTTC
.,.,TRBV5-1,TRBJ1-5,CASSLDGGGNQPQHF,TGTGCCAGCAGTTTAGACGGGGGTGGCAATCAGCCCCAGCATTTT
.,few,TRBV7-2,TRBJ1-1,CASSQDRGITEAFF,TGTGCCAGCAGCCAGGATCGGGGGATCACTGAAGCTTTCTTT
.,.,TRBV28,TRBJ2-7,CASSLYRRTAHEQYF,TGTGCCAGCAGTTTATACCGGCGAACGGCCCACGAGCAGTACTTC
.,.,TRBV20-1,TRBJ1-3,CSVRQASGNTIYF,TGCAGTGTGCGACAGGCCTCTGGAAACACCATATATTTT
TRBD1,.,TRBV7-9,TRBJ2-5,CASSLFPGTGVETQYF,TGTGCCAGCAGCTTATTCCCCGGGACAGGGGTGGAGACCCAGTACTTC
TRBD1,.,TRBV6-1,TRBJ2-7,CASSGGYGQGPLGEQYF,TGTGCCAGCAGTGGGGGGTATGGACAGGGCCCCCTCGGTGAGCAGTACTTC
.,.,TRBV30,TRBJ1-2,CAWNNQGRSAYGYTF,TGTGCCTGGAATAATCAGGGGAGATCCGCCTATGGCTACACCTTC
.,.,TRBV6-2/TRBV6-3,TRBJ1-1,CASSYWAGTLSTEAFF,TGTGCCAGCAGTTACTGGGCAGGGACCCTGAGCACTGAAGCTTTCTTT
TRBD2,.,TRBV20-1,TRBJ2-1,CSASRFAGGLGEQFF,TGCAGTGCTAGTCGCTTTGCGGGGGGCCTCGGTGAGCAGTTCTTC
.,few,TRBV7-9,TRBJ1-6,CASSPGTTNSPLHF,TGTGCCAGCAGCCCCGGGACCACTAATTCACCCCTCCACTTT
.,once,TRBV6-5,TRBJ1-2,CASKEGQNYGCTF,TGTGCCAGCAAGGAAGGACAGAACTATGGCTGCACCTTC
.,few,TRBV29-1,TRBJ2-3,CSASRQAGTDTQYF,TGCAGCGCCTCCCGGCAGGCGGGGACAGATACGCAGTATTTT
TRBD1,few,TRBV7-2,TRBJ2-4,CASKTGLLAKNIQYF,TGTGCCAGCAAGACAGGGTTACTAGCCAAAAACATTCAGTACTTC
.,.,TRBV14,TRBJ1-2,CASSPTSGPHSLYGYTF,TGTGCCAGCAGCCCTACGTCCGGGCCACATTCCCTCTATGGCTACACCTTC
.,.,TRBV4-2,TRBJ2-1,CASSQAIVDEQFF,TGTGCCAGCAGCCAAGCCATCGTCGATGAGCAGTTCTTC
TRBD1,once,TRBV5-6,TRBJ1-2,CAGRRQGAVYGYTF,TGTGCCGGACGAAGACAGGGGGCGGTCTATGGCTACACCTTC
.,.,TRBV6-2/TRBV6-3,TRBJ2-5,CASSYSMAGANNEQYF,TGTGCCAGCAGTTACTCGATGGCGGGGGCTAACAATGAGCAGTACTTC
.,.,TRBV18,TRBJ2-5,CASSPSQETETQYF,TGTGCCAGCTCCCCCTCCCAGGAAACAGAGACCCAGTACTTC
.,few,TRBV14,TRBJ2-2,CASSHQGLTGELFF,TGTGCCAGCAGCCACCAGGGTTTAACCGGGGAGCTGTTTTTT
.,.,TRBV6-2/TRBV6-3,TRBJ1-1,CASSSLEGRGTEAFF,TGTGCCAGCAGTTCCCTCGAGGGAAGGGGCACTGAAGCTTTCTTT
.,once,TRBV12-3/TRBV12-4,TRBJ1-5,CASSDRQVPPQHF,TGTGCCAGCAGTGACAGGCAAGTTCCGCCCCAGCATTTT
TRBD1,.,TRBV2,TRBJ2-7,CACKPGTGNYEQYF,TGTGCCTGCAAGCCCGGGACAGGGAACTACGAGCAGTACTTC
.,.,TRBV28,TRBJ1-2,CASSTYRGYTF,TGTGCCAGCAGTACGTACAGGGGCTACACCTTC
TRBD1,.,TRBV24-1,TRBJ2-1,CATSGRDRGVNEQFF,TGTGCCACCAGTGGGAGGGACAGGGGAGTAAATGAGCAGTTCTTC
.,.,TRBV9,TRBJ2-7,CASPVGGYEQYF,TGTGCCAGCCCCGTAGGAGGCTACGAGCAGTACTTC
TRBD1,.,TRBV25-1,TRBJ2-5,CTSSVQRGRETQYF,TGTACCAGCAGTGTACAGAGGGGGCGGGAGACCCAGTACTTC
.,.,TRBV5-1,TRBJ1-1,CASSRSGRDTEAFF,TGCGCCAGCAGCCGGTCCGGGAGGGACACTGAAGCTTTCTTT